A selection of T cell receptor beta chains follows, all from one sample in a study of blood T cell repertoires in COVID-19. Profiling relied on immunoSEQ multiplex PCR, and the TCRdb table lists in-frame clones only, not all of them. The table includes 130,000 to 150,000 clones, 88% detected once. Sequenced material: peripheral blood. These receptors all stem from a man aged 45-60 years with active or convalescent COVID-19. The CDR3 runs from the conserved cysteine through the conserved F or W. D genes are given only for firm matches. Some rows mark clone size as missing; the rest say once, few, many or name a class of expanded clone.

v_call: TRBV19; d_call: TRBD1; clone_size: once; j_call: TRBJ1-1; cdr3_aa: CATRDRNTEAFF; cdr3_nt: TGTGCCACCAGGGACAGGAACACTGAAGCTTTCTTT
v_call: TRBV28; d_call: TRBD1; clone_size: .; j_call: TRBJ2-2; cdr3_aa: CASKRPDRGAGELFF; cdr3_nt: TGTGCCAGCAAAAGACCGGACAGGGGTGCCGGGGAGCTGTTTTTT
v_call: TRBV5-1; d_call: .; clone_size: once; j_call: TRBJ1-2; cdr3_aa: CASRRDNYGYTF; cdr3_nt: TGCGCCAGCAGACGAGATAACTATGGCTACACCTTC
v_call: TRBV18; d_call: .; clone_size: .; j_call: TRBJ1-5; cdr3_aa: CASSPPERGGNQPQHF; cdr3_nt: TGTGCCAGCTCACCGCCGGAACGCGGGGGCAATCAGCCCCAGCATTTT
v_call: TRBV5-6; d_call: TRBD1; clone_size: .; j_call: TRBJ1-4; cdr3_aa: CASSALGGQGQWEKLFF; cdr3_nt: TGTGCCAGCAGCGCATTGGGGGGACAGGGCCAATGGGAAAAACTGTTTTTT
v_call: TRBV7-9; d_call: TRBD2; clone_size: few; j_call: TRBJ2-2; cdr3_aa: CASSPKTSGYTGELFF; cdr3_nt: TGTGCCAGCAGCCCCAAGACTAGCGGCTACACCGGGGAGCTGTTTTTT
v_call: TRBV19; d_call: TRBD2; clone_size: .; j_call: TRBJ2-7; cdr3_aa: CASSRLAATYEQYF; cdr3_nt: TGTGCCAGTAGTCGACTAGCGGCAACCTACGAGCAGTACTTC
v_call: TRBV6-5; d_call: .; clone_size: .; j_call: TRBJ1-5; cdr3_aa: CASSSDRPYQPQHF; cdr3_nt: TGTGCCAGCAGTTCGGACAGACCTTATCAGCCCCAGCATTTT
v_call: TRBV3-1/TRBV3-2; d_call: .; clone_size: once; j_call: TRBJ2-1; cdr3_aa: CASSRTFSSYNEQFF; cdr3_nt: TGTGCCAGCAGCCGGACTTTTAGCTCCTACAATGAGCAGTTCTTC
v_call: TRBV27; d_call: .; clone_size: .; j_call: TRBJ1-1; cdr3_aa: CASNPGGATNTEAFF; cdr3_nt: TGTGCCAGCAACCCCGGAGGAGCAACGAACACTGAAGCTTTCTTT
v_call: TRBV24-1; d_call: .; clone_size: once; j_call: TRBJ2-7; cdr3_aa: CATSDSREQYF; cdr3_nt: TGTGCCACCAGTGATTCCCGCGAGCAGTACTTC
v_call: TRBV6-5; d_call: .; clone_size: .; j_call: TRBJ2-7; cdr3_aa: CASSNGWNSYEQYF; cdr3_nt: TGTGCCAGCAGTAACGGGTGGAACTCCTACGAGCAGTACTTC
v_call: TRBV28; d_call: .; clone_size: .; j_call: TRBJ2-5; cdr3_aa: CASSLRGGGKETQYF; cdr3_nt: TGTGCCAGCAGCCTTCGCGGCGGAGGAAAAGAGACCCAGTACTTC
v_call: TRBV5-5; d_call: .; clone_size: .; j_call: TRBJ2-7; cdr3_aa: CASSRAYEQYF; cdr3_nt: TGTGCCAGCAGCCGTGCCTACGAGCAGTACTTC
v_call: TRBV7-9; d_call: TRBD1; clone_size: .; j_call: TRBJ1-4; cdr3_aa: CASSSDRTGIGEKLFF; cdr3_nt: TGTGCCAGCAGCTCGGATAGGACAGGGATTGGGGAAAAACTGTTTTTT
v_call: TRBV5-4; d_call: TRBD2; clone_size: .; j_call: TRBJ2-7; cdr3_aa: CASSLDAGGPPYEQYF; cdr3_nt: TGTGCCAGCAGCTTGGACGCGGGAGGGCCTCCTTACGAGCAGTACTTC
v_call: TRBV6-2/TRBV6-3; d_call: .; clone_size: .; j_call: TRBJ2-7; cdr3_aa: CASSRTTLSYEQYF; cdr3_nt: TGTGCCAGCAGCCGAACTACACTTTCCTACGAGCAGTACTTC
v_call: TRBV7-3; d_call: TRBD1; clone_size: .; j_call: TRBJ2-2; cdr3_aa: CASSPGTGNTGELFF; cdr3_nt: TGTGCCAGCAGCCCAGGGACAGGGAACACCGGGGAGCTGTTTTTT
v_call: TRBV28; d_call: TRBD1; clone_size: .; j_call: TRBJ2-1; cdr3_aa: CASSLIGTGAYNEQFF; cdr3_nt: TGTGCCAGCAGTTTAATCGGGACAGGAGCCTACAATGAGCAGTTCTTC
v_call: TRBV18; d_call: TRBD1; clone_size: .; j_call: TRBJ1-5; cdr3_aa: CASSPLDRRGGSQPQHF; cdr3_nt: TGTGCCAGCTCACCCTTGGACAGGAGAGGGGGTAGTCAGCCCCAGCATTTT
v_call: TRBV28; d_call: TRBD2; clone_size: .; j_call: TRBJ2-7; cdr3_aa: CASSPWGGPSYEQYF; cdr3_nt: TGTGCCAGCAGCCCTTGGGGGGGACCCTCCTACGAGCAGTACTTC
v_call: TRBV10-3; d_call: .; clone_size: .; j_call: TRBJ1-2; cdr3_aa: CAISESSTPKTYGYTF; cdr3_nt: TGTGCCATCAGTGAGTCTAGCACCCCGAAGACCTATGGCTACACCTTC
v_call: TRBV2; d_call: .; clone_size: .; j_call: TRBJ2-7; cdr3_aa: CASKQEGYEQYF; cdr3_nt: TGTGCCAGCAAACAGGAAGGGTACGAGCAGTACTTC
v_call: TRBV19; d_call: .; clone_size: .; j_call: TRBJ1-1; cdr3_aa: CASSGPLNTEAFF; cdr3_nt: TGTGCCAGTAGTGGCCCTCTGAACACTGAAGCTTTCTTT
v_call: TRBV27; d_call: TRBD1; clone_size: once; j_call: TRBJ2-7; cdr3_aa: CASRGQGAYEQYF; cdr3_nt: TGTGCCAGCCGGGGGCAGGGGGCTTACGAGCAGTACTTC
v_call: TRBV5-1; d_call: TRBD2; clone_size: .; j_call: TRBJ2-5; cdr3_aa: CASSDMTSGRQETQYF; cdr3_nt: TGCGCCAGCAGCGACATGACTAGCGGGCGTCAAGAGACCCAGTACTTC
v_call: TRBV2; d_call: .; clone_size: .; j_call: TRBJ2-5; cdr3_aa: CASSEDRGGETQYF; cdr3_nt: TGTGCCAGCAGTGAAGACAGGGGGGGAGAGACCCAGTACTTC
v_call: TRBV7-9; d_call: .; clone_size: few; j_call: TRBJ2-5; cdr3_aa: CASSLILPGRGTQETQYF; cdr3_nt: TGTGCCAGCAGCTTAATCCTCCCCGGACGGGGGACCCAAGAGACCCAGTACTTC
v_call: TRBV5-5; d_call: TRBD2; clone_size: .; j_call: TRBJ2-2; cdr3_aa: CASSLESVPSGIGELFF; cdr3_nt: TGTGCCAGCAGCTTGGAGTCTGTTCCTAGCGGGATCGGGGAGCTGTTTTTT
v_call: TRBV28; d_call: TRBD2; clone_size: .; j_call: TRBJ2-2; cdr3_aa: CASISGTMNTGELFF; cdr3_nt: TGTGCCAGCATCTCCGGGACTATGAACACCGGGGAGCTGTTTTTT
v_call: TRBV19; d_call: .; clone_size: .; j_call: TRBJ1-1; cdr3_aa: CASGRGGVLMNTEAFF; cdr3_nt: TGTGCCAGTGGTCGGGGAGGAGTGCTCATGAACACTGAAGCTTTCTTT
v_call: TRBV7-2; d_call: TRBD1; clone_size: .; j_call: TRBJ2-2; cdr3_aa: CASRLGQTNTGELFF; cdr3_nt: TGTGCCAGCAGACTGGGACAGACTAACACCGGGGAGCTGTTTTTT
v_call: TRBV7-2; d_call: .; clone_size: .; j_call: TRBJ1-2; cdr3_aa: CASRPSGNYGYTF; cdr3_nt: TGTGCCAGCAGGCCCTCAGGGAACTATGGCTACACCTTC
v_call: TRBV10-3; d_call: .; clone_size: .; j_call: TRBJ1-2; cdr3_aa: CAISESGGLDGYTF; cdr3_nt: TGTGCCATCAGTGAGTCGGGGGGATTGGATGGCTACACCTTC
v_call: TRBV7-2; d_call: TRBD2; clone_size: .; j_call: TRBJ2-1; cdr3_aa: CASSLGGGGSYNEQFF; cdr3_nt: TGTGCCAGCAGCTTAGGGGGGGGAGGCTCCTACAATGAGCAGTTCTTC
v_call: TRBV6-1; d_call: TRBD1; clone_size: few; j_call: TRBJ1-6; cdr3_aa: CASRSGQLTSPLHF; cdr3_nt: TGTGCCAGCAGGTCGGGACAGCTTACCTCACCCCTCCACTTT
v_call: TRBV2; d_call: TRBD1; clone_size: .; j_call: TRBJ2-1; cdr3_aa: CASSETGRGQGPYNEQFF; cdr3_nt: TGTGCCAGCAGTGAAACGGGGAGGGGACAGGGACCCTACAATGAGCAGTTCTTC
v_call: TRBV13; d_call: TRBD1; clone_size: .; j_call: TRBJ2-1; cdr3_aa: CASSPTGSSYNEQFF; cdr3_nt: TGTGCCAGCAGCCCGACAGGGTCCTCCTACAATGAGCAGTTCTTC
v_call: TRBV18; d_call: .; clone_size: .; j_call: TRBJ2-5; cdr3_aa: CASSPRPDMRETQYF; cdr3_nt: TGTGCCAGCTCACCAAGGCCGGACATGAGGGAGACCCAGTACTTC
v_call: TRBV5-1; d_call: .; clone_size: .; j_call: TRBJ2-5; cdr3_aa: CASSLYGMETQYF; cdr3_nt: TGCGCCAGCAGCTTGTACGGGATGGAGACCCAGTACTTC
v_call: TRBV5-1; d_call: TRBD1; clone_size: .; j_call: TRBJ1-1; cdr3_aa: CASSLEDREDTEAFF; cdr3_nt: TGCGCCAGCAGCTTGGAGGACAGGGAGGACACTGAAGCTTTCTTT
v_call: TRBV7-3; d_call: TRBD1; clone_size: .; j_call: TRBJ2-1; cdr3_aa: CASSSTGSTYNEQFF; cdr3_nt: TGTGCCAGCAGCTCGACAGGGAGCACCTACAATGAGCAGTTCTTC
v_call: TRBV27; d_call: TRBD2; clone_size: .; j_call: TRBJ2-1; cdr3_aa: CASSFVTSGTNEQFF; cdr3_nt: TGTGCCAGCAGTTTTGTGACTAGCGGGACCAATGAGCAGTTCTTC
v_call: TRBV24-1; d_call: .; clone_size: .; j_call: TRBJ2-1; cdr3_aa: CATSDSGVRNEQFF; cdr3_nt: TGTGCCACCAGTGACTCCGGGGTGAGAAATGAGCAGTTCTTC
v_call: TRBV27; d_call: TRBD1; clone_size: .; j_call: TRBJ2-7; cdr3_aa: CASSWGTGGYEQYF; cdr3_nt: TGTGCCAGCAGTTGGGGGACAGGGGGCTACGAGCAGTACTTC
v_call: TRBV18; d_call: TRBD1; clone_size: .; j_call: TRBJ2-6; cdr3_aa: CASSPGQGLGANVLTF; cdr3_nt: TGTGCCAGCTCACCGGGACAGGGGCTTGGGGCCAACGTCCTGACTTTC
v_call: TRBV6-6; d_call: .; clone_size: .; j_call: TRBJ2-2; cdr3_aa: CASSYGGDPGSGELFF; cdr3_nt: TGTGCCAGCAGTTACGGTGGAGACCCGGGGTCCGGGGAGCTGTTTTTT
v_call: TRBV24-1; d_call: TRBD1; clone_size: .; j_call: TRBJ2-5; cdr3_aa: CATSDYTGDETQYF; cdr3_nt: TGTGCCACCAGTGATTATACAGGGGATGAGACCCAGTACTTC
v_call: TRBV18; d_call: .; clone_size: once; j_call: TRBJ1-6; cdr3_aa: CASSSDRNSPLHF; cdr3_nt: TGTGCCAGCTCATCGGACAGAAATTCACCCCTCCACTTT
v_call: TRBV19; d_call: TRBD1; clone_size: .; j_call: TRBJ2-7; cdr3_aa: CASSLMTGTGAYEQYF; cdr3_nt: TGTGCCAGTAGCTTGATGACCGGGACAGGGGCCTACGAGCAGTACTTC
v_call: TRBV5-1; d_call: .; clone_size: .; j_call: TRBJ2-2; cdr3_aa: CASSPLGGSNTGELFF; cdr3_nt: TGCGCCAGCAGCCCCCTAGGCGGTTCGAACACCGGGGAGCTGTTTTTT
v_call: TRBV6-5; d_call: TRBD1; clone_size: .; j_call: TRBJ2-7; cdr3_aa: CASSYQGARYEQYF; cdr3_nt: TGTGCCAGCAGTTACCAGGGGGCGAGGTACGAGCAGTACTTC
v_call: TRBV5-1; d_call: .; clone_size: .; j_call: TRBJ2-5; cdr3_aa: CASKRGSKETQYF; cdr3_nt: TGCGCCAGCAAACGGGGAAGTAAGGAGACCCAGTACTTC
v_call: TRBV18; d_call: TRBD2; clone_size: .; j_call: TRBJ2-1; cdr3_aa: CASSPLAGDYNEQFF; cdr3_nt: TGTGCCAGCTCACCTCTAGCGGGAGACTACAATGAGCAGTTCTTC
v_call: TRBV7-6; d_call: TRBD2; clone_size: .; j_call: TRBJ2-5; cdr3_aa: CASSEPVGGPGTQYF; cdr3_nt: TGTGCCAGCAGCGAGCCTGTGGGAGGGCCGGGGACCCAGTACTTC
v_call: TRBV6-1; d_call: .; clone_size: .; j_call: TRBJ2-7; cdr3_aa: CASSEGYSFIYEQYF; cdr3_nt: TGTGCCAGCAGTGAAGGCTATAGCTTTATCTACGAGCAGTACTTC
v_call: TRBV6-2/TRBV6-3; d_call: TRBD2; clone_size: once; j_call: TRBJ2-1; cdr3_aa: CASSYSYGLAGANEQFF; cdr3_nt: TGTGCCAGCAGTTACTCCTATGGACTAGCGGGAGCAAATGAGCAGTTCTTC
v_call: TRBV29-1; d_call: .; clone_size: .; j_call: TRBJ1-1; cdr3_aa: CSGLAGGPNTEAFF; cdr3_nt: TGCAGCGGTCTAGCTGGGGGCCCAAACACTGAAGCTTTCTTT
v_call: TRBV5-4; d_call: .; clone_size: .; j_call: TRBJ2-5; cdr3_aa: CASSAKSGVYQETQYF; cdr3_nt: TGTGCCAGCAGCGCCAAAAGCGGCGTATACCAAGAGACCCAGTACTTC